This section outlines one T cell receptor beta chain sequence together with its context. Its antigen remains unidentified. Both 60 Vbeta primers and 13 Jbeta primers went into the PCR. Repertoires were generated with immunoSEQ multiplex PCR, while TCRdb's copy carries only in-frame clones and drops some. Of under 110,000 clones in the sample, more than 60% were seen once. The CDR3 is 16 amino acids. Trimming cost V 6 bases and J 1 base, with 17 bases left between them. CDR1 and CDR2 from the germline V gene are SEHNR and FQNEAQ (reference sequence). Healthy bone marrow donors made up the donors. This entry comes from a study of cytomegalovirus exposure and HLA in healthy donors. Points from the study as a whole: Among donors in an Asian-associated ancestry cluster, a later analysis reportedly found fewer N-insertions than the roughly 670-donor mean.

The source of this sequence is a woman between 50 and 59 years old in good health and CMV-seropositive. Sequencing used PBMCs. The J gene is TRBJ2-3, the V gene TRBV7-9; D call uncertain. CDR3 nucleotide sequence: TGTGCCAGCAGTCCCCACCCTTGGCAGGGCACAGATACGCAGTATTTT. Residues: CASSPHPWQGTDTQYF.